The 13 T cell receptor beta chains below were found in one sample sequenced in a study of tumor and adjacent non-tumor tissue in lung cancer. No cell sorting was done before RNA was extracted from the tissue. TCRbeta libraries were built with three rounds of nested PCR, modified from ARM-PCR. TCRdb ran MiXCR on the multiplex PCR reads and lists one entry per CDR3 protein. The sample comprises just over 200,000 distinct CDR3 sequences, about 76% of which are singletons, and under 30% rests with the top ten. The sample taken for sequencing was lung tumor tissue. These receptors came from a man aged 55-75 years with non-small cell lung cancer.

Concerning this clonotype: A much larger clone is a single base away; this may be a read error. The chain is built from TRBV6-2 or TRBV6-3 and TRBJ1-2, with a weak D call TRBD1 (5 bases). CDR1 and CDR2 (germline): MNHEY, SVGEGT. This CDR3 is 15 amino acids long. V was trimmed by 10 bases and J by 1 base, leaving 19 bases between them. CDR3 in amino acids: CANTLAGVFNYGYTF. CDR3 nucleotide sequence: TGTGCCAACACCCTCGCGGGGGTTTTTAACTATGGCTACACCTTC.

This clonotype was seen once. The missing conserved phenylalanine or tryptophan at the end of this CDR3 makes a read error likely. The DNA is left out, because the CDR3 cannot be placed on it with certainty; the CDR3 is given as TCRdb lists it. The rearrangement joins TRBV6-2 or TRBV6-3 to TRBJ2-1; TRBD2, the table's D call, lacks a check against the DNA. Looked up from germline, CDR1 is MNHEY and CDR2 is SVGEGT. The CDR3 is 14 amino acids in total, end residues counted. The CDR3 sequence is CANRRTSGSPEQLL.

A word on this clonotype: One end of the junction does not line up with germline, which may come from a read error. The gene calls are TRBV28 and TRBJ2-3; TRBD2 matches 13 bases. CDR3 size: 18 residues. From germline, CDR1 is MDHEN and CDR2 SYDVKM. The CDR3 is CASSGKDRLAGGRDTRYF. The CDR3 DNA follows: TGTGCCAGCAGTGGAAAAGACCGACTAGCGGGAGGCAGAGATACGCGGTATTTT.

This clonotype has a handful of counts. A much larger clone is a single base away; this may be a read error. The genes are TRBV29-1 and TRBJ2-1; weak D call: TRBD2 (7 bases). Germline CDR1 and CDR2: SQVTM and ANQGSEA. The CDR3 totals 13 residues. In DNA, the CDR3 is TGCAGCGTTGCCTTGGTCCGGGGGGCGCGAGACTACTTC. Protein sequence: CSVALVRGARDYF.

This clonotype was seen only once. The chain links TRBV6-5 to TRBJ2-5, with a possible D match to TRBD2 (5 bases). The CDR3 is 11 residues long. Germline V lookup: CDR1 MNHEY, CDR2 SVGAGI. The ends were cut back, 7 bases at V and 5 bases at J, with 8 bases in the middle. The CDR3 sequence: CASTTGETQYF. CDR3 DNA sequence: TGTGCCAGCACTACGGGGGAGACCCAGTACTTC.

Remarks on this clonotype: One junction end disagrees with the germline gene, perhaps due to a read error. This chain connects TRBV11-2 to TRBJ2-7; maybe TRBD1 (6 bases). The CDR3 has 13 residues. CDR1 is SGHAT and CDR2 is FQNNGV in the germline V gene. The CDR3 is CASGAGAKDERYF. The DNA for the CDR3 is TGTGCCAGCGGTGCAGGGGCCAAGGACGAGCGGTACTTC.

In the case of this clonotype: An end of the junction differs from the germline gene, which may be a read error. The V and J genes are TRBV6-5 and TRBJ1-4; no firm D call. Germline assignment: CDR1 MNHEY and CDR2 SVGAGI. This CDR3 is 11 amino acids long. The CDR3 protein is CASRAAGEKLF. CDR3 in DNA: TGTGCCAGCAGGGCTGCGGGCGAAAAACTGTTT.

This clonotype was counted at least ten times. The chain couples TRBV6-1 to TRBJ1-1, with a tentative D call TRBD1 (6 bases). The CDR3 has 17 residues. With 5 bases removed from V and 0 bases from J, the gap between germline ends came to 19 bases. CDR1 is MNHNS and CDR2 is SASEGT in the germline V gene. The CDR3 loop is CASSPYRTVNMNTEAFF. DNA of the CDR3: TGTGCCAGCAGTCCTTACAGGACAGTCAACATGAACACTGAAGCTTTCTTT.

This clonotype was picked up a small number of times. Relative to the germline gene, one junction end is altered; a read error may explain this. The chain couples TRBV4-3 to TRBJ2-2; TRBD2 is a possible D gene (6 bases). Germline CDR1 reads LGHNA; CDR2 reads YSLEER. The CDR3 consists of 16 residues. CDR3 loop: CASSQEIRTNTGGLFF. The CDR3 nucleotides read TGCGCCAGCAGCCAAGAAATCAGAACGAACACCGGGGGGCTGTTTTTT.

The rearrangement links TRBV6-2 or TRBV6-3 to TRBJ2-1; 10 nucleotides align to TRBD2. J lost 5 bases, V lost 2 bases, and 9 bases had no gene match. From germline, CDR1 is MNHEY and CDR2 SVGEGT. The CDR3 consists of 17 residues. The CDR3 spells CASSYELAGENDNEQFF. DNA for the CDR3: TGTGCCAGCAGTTACGAGCTAGCGGGAGAGAATGACAATGAGCAGTTCTTC.

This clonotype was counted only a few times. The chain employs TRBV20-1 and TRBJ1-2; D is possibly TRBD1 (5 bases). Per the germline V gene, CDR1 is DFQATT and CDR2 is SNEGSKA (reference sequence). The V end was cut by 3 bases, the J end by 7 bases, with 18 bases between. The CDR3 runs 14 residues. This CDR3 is CSARAGTLAGGYTF. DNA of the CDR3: TGCAGTGCTAGGGCCGGGACCTTGGCGGGTGGCTACACCTTC.

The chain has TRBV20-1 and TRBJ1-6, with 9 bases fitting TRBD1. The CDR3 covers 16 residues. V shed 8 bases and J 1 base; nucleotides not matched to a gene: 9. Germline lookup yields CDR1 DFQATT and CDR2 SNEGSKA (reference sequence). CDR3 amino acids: CSIRTGGASYNSPLHF. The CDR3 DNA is TGCAGTATCAGAACAGGGGGCGCTTCCTATAATTCACCCCTCCACTTT.

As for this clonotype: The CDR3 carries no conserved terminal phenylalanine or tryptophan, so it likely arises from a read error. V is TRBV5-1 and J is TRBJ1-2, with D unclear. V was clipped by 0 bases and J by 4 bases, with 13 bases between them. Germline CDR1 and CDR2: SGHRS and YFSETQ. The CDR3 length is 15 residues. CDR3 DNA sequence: TGCGCCAGCAGCTTGGCAGGAGGGTCTGGCTATGGCTACACCATC. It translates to CASSLAGGSGYGYTI.